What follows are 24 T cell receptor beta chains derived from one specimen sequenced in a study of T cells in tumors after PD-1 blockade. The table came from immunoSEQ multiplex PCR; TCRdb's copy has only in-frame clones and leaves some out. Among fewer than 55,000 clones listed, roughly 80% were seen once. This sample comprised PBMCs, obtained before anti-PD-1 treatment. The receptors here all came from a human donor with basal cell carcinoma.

The CDR3 reads CASSIVGTGVKNIQYF. CDR3 bases: TGTGCCAGTAGTATTGTAGGGACAGGGGTTAAAAACATTCAGTACTTC. The chain recombines TRBV19 with TRBJ2-4; 10 bases align to TRBD1. Germline V CDR1 and CDR2: LNHDA, SQIVND (reference sequence). With V trimmed by 3 bases and J by 4 bases, 6 bases remained unmatched. This CDR3 has 16 amino acids. The complete variable domain, with remaining parts taken from reference TRBV19 and TRBJ2-4, reads DGGITQSPKYLFRKEGQNVTLSCEQNLNHDAMYWYRQDPGQGLRLIYYSQIVNDFQKGDIAEGYSVSREKKESFPLTVTSAQKNPTAFYLCASSIVGTGVKNIQYFGAGTRLSVL.

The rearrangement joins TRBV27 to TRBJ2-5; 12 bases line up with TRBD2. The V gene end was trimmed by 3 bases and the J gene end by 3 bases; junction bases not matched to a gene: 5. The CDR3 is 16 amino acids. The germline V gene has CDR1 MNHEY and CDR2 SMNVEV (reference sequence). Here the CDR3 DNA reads TGTGCCAGCAGTTTCAGGACTAGCGGGGCCGAAGAGACCCAGTACTTC. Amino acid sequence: CASSFRTSGAEETQYF.

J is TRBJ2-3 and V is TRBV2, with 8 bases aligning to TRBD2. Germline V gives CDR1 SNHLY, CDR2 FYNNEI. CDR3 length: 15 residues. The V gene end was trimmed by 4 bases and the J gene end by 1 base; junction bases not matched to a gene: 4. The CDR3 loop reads CASSVLRGGTDTQYF. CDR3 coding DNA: TGTGCCAGCAGTGTTCTGCGGGGGGGCACAGATACGCAGTATTTT.

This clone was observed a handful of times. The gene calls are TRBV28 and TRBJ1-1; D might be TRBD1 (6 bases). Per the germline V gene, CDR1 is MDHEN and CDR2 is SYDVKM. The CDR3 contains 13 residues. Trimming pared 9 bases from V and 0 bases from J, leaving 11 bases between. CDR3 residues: CARLDSMNTEAFF. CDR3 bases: TGTGCCAGGTTGGACAGTATGAACACTGAAGCTTTCTTT. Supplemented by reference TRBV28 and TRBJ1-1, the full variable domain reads DVKVTQSSRYLVKRTGEKVFLECVQDMDHENMFWYRQDPGLGLRLIYFSYDVKMKEKGDIPEGYSVSREKKERFSLILESASTNQTSMYLCARLDSMNTEAFFGQGTRLTVV.

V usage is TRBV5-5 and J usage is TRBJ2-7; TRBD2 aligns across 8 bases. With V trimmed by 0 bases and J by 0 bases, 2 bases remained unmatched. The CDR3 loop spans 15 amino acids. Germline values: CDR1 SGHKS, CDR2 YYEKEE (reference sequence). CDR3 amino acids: CASSLEAGGSYEQYF. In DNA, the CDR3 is TGTGCCAGCAGCTTGGAGGCGGGGGGCTCCTACGAGCAGTACTTC.

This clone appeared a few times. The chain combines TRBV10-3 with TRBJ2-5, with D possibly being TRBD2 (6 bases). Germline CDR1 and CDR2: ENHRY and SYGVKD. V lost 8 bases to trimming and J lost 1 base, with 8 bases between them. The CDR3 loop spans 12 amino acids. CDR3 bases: TGTGCCATCCGGGGGACCCAAGAGACCCAGTACTTC. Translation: CAIRGTQETQYF.

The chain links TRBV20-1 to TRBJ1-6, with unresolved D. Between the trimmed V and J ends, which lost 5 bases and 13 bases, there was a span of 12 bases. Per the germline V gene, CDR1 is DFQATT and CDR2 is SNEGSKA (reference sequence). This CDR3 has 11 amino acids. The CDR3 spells CSALKGKPLHF. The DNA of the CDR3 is TGCAGTGCTCTTAAAGGGAAGCCCCTCCACTTT.

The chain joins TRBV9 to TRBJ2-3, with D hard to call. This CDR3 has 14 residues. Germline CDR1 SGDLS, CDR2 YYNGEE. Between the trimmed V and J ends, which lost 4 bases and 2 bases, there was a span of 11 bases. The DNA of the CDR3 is TGTGCCAGCAGCCCGGCAGACAACACAGATACGCAGTATTTT. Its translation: CASSPADNTDTQYF.

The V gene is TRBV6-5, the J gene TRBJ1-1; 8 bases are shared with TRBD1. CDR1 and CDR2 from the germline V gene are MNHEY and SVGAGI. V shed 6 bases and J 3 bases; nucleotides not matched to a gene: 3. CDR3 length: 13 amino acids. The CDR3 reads CASSLDRDTEAFF. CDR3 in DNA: TGTGCCAGCAGCCTGGACAGGGACACTGAAGCTTTCTTT.

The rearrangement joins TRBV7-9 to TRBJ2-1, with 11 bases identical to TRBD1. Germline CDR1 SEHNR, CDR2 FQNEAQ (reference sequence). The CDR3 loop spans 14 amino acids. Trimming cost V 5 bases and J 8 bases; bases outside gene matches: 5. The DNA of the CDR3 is TGTGCCAGCAGCCCAGGGACAGGGGGGTATGAGCAGTTCTTC. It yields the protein CASSPGTGGYEQFF.

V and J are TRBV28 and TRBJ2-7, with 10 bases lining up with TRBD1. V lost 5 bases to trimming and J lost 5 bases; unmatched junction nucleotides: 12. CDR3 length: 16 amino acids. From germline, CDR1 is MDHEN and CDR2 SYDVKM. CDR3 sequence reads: CASSLNAGQGSHEQYF. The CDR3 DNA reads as TGTGCCAGCAGTCTAAACGCGGGACAGGGGAGTCACGAGCAGTACTTC.

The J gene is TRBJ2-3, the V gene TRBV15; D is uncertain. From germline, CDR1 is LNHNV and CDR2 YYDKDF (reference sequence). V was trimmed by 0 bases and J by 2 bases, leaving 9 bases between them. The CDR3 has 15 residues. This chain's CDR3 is CATSRDPTDTDTQYF. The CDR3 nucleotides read TGTGCCACCAGCAGAGATCCTACTGACACAGATACGCAGTATTTT.

The CDR3 bases are TGTGCCACCAGTGATTTCTCAGGAGTCTCCTACAATGAGCAGTTCTTC. It encodes CATSDFSGVSYNEQFF. This chain links TRBV24-1 with TRBJ2-1; D ambiguous. With 1 base removed from V and 0 bases from J, the gap between germline ends came to 9 bases. The CDR3 spans 16 residues. In germline, CDR1 is KGHDR, CDR2 SFDVKD.

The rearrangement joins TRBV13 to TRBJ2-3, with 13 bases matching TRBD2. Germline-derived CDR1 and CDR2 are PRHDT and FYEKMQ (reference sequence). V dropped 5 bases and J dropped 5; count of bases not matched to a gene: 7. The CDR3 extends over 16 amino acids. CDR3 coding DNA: TGTGCCAGCAGCCGTCGACTAGCGGGGGGCATAGATACGCAGTATTTT. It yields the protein CASSRRLAGGIDTQYF.

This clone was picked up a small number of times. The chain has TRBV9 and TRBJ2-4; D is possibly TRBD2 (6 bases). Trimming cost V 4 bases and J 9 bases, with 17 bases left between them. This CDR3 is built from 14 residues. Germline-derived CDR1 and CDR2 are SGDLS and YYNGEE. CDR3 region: CASSSGLDGGIQYF. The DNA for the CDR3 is TGTGCCAGCAGCTCGGGACTCGACGGCGGCATTCAGTACTTC.

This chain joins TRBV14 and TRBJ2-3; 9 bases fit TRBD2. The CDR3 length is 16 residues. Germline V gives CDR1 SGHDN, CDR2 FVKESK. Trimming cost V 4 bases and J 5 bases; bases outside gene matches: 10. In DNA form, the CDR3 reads TGTGCCAGCAGCCCCTTAAGCGCGGGGGGGCAAGATACGCAGTATTTT. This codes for CASSPLSAGGQDTQYF. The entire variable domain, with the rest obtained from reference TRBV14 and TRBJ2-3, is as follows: EAGVTQFPSHSVIEKGQTVTLRCDPISGHDNLYWYRRVMGKEIKFLLHFVKESKQDESGMPNNRFLAERTGGTYSTLKVQPAELEDSGVYFCASSPLSAGGQDTQYFGPGTRLTVL.

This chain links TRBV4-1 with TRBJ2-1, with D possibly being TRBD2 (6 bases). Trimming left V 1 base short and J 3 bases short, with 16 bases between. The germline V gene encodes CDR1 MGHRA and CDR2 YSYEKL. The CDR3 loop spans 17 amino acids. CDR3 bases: TGCGCCAGCAGCCAAGCTCGACTAGTAATGAGCTACAATGAGCAGTTCTTC. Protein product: CASSQARLVMSYNEQFF.

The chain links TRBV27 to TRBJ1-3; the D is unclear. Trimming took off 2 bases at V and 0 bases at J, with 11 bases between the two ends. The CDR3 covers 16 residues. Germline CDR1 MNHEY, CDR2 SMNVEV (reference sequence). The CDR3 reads CASSLRSPYSGNTIYF. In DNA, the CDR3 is TGTGCCAGCAGTTTACGCAGCCCATACTCTGGAAACACCATATATTTT.

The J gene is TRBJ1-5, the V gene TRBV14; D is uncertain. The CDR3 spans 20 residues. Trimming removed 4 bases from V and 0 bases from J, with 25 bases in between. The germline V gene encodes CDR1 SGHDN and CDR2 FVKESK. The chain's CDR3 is CASSRREFSAEPNSNQPQHF. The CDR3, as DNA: TGTGCCAGCAGCCGGAGAGAATTCAGTGCCGAACCGAATAGCAATCAGCCCCAGCATTTT.

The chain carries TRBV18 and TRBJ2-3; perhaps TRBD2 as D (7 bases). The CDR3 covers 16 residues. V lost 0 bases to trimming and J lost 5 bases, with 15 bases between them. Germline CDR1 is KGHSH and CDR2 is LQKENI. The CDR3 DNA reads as TGTGCCAGCTCACCACCGGAGGGGGGGGGCGAAGATACGCAGTATTTT. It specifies CASSPPEGGGEDTQYF. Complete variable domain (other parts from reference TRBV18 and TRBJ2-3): NAGVMQNPRHLVRRRGQEARLRCSPMKGHSHVYWYRQLPEEGLKFMVYLQKENIIDESGMPKERFSAEFPKEGPSILRIQQVVRGDSAAYFCASSPPEGGGEDTQYFGPGTRLTVL.

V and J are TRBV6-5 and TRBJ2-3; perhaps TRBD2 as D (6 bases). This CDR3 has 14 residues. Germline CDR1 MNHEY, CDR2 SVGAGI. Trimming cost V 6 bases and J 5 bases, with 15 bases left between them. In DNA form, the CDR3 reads TGTGCCAGCAGGGCCGATAGCGGCAGAGATACGCAGTATTTT. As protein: CASRADSGRDTQYF.

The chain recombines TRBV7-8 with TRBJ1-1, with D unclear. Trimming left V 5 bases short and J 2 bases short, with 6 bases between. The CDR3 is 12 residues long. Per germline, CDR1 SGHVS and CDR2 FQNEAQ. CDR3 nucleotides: TGTGCCAGCAGCCAACGCAACACTGAAGCTTTCTTT. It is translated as CASSQRNTEAFF.

This CDR3 reads CASSIGAWETQYF. The CDR3 DNA reads TGTGCCAGTAGTATAGGCGCGTGGGAAACCCAGTACTTC. This chain connects TRBV19 to TRBJ2-5; D is ambiguous. CDR1 is LNHDA, CDR2 SQIVND, per germline (reference sequence). Trimming removed 1 base at V and 8 bases at J, with 11 bases between. The CDR3 length is 13 residues.

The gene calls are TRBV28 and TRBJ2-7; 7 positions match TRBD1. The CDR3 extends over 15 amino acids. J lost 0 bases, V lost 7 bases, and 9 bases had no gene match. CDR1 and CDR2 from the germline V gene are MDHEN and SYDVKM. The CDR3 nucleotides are TGTGCCAGCAACCCTCAGGGGGTCGGCTCCTACGAGCAGTACTTC. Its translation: CASNPQGVGSYEQYF.